One sample yielded the 14 T cell receptor beta chains listed below, sequenced in a study of T cell repertoires in aging, cancer and after chemotherapy. Multiplex touch-down PCR with TRB-A/B primers amplified rearranged V-D-J TRB sequences. TCRdb reanalysed the multiplex PCR reads using MiXCR and keeps one entry per CDR3 protein. The data hold 2,500 to 3,500 distinct CDR3 sequences, with approximately 24% observed a single time. Peripheral blood genomic DNA, not sorted cells or RNA, was the template. The sample consisted of blood. These receptors came from a human donor with a solid tumor.

This clonotype is medium-sized. This chain links TRBV4-2 with TRBJ2-7, with D unclear. There are 14 residues in the CDR3. V was trimmed by 0 bases and J by 3 bases, leaving 9 bases between them. Germline V gene data show CDR1 as LGHNA and CDR2 as YNFKEQ. The CDR3 nucleotides read TGTGCCAGCAGCCAAGATCTTACCAACTACGAGCAGTACTTC. This sequence encodes CASSQDLTNYEQYF.

This clonotype was counted a few times. This chain connects TRBV28 to TRBJ2-7, with D maybe TRBD1 (5 bases). The CDR3 is made up of 15 amino acids. The V gene's germline CDR1 is MDHEN and CDR2 SYDVKM. Deletions cut 2 bases from V and 2 bases from J, with 13 bases between. The CDR3 loop is CASSLNPETAYEQYF. The CDR3 nucleotides read TGTGCCAGCAGTTTAAACCCCGAGACAGCCTACGAGCAGTACTTC.

The chain employs TRBV19 and TRBJ2-1; D call uncertain. The CDR3 is 13 residues long. Trimming took 5 bases from V and 7 from J, leaving 12 bases between them. Germline CDR1 reads LNHDA; CDR2 reads SQIVND (reference sequence). CDR3 DNA: TGTGCCAGTAGTTTCATTTTAGGGAATGAGCAGTTCTTC. Translated: CASSFILGNEQFF.

The V gene is TRBV20-1, the J gene TRBJ1-4; D is ambiguous. CDR1 and CDR2 from the germline V gene are DFQATT and SNEGSKA (reference sequence). This CDR3 comprises 12 residues. The V and J ends lost 5 bases and 6 bases respectively, with 10 bases between them. CDR3 sequence reads: CSAPSGYEKLFF. The CDR3 coding sequence is TGCAGTGCTCCCTCCGGGTATGAAAAACTGTTTTTT.

This clonotype was seen ten or more times. The chain joins TRBV7-6 to TRBJ2-5, with D maybe TRBD2 (6 bases). Trimming stripped 5 bases from V and 5 bases from J, with 18 bases between. The germline CDR1 and CDR2 sequences are SGHVS and FNYEAQ. CDR3 length equals 15 residues. The CDR3 DNA reads TGTGCCAGCAGCCTCCCGGGAGTGGGGAGGGAGACCCAGTACTTC. This sequence encodes CASSLPGVGRETQYF.

This clonotype rates as medium-sized. The chain combines TRBV10-3 with TRBJ2-7; D is unclear. Deletions cut 6 bases from V and 2 bases from J, with 5 bases between. Germline loops: CDR1 ENHRY, CDR2 SYGVKD. This CDR3 comprises 11 residues. The CDR3 loop is CAIRQTYEQYF. CDR3 bases: TGTGCCATCAGGCAGACCTACGAGCAGTACTTC.

By share, this clonotype ranks as large (0.1 to 1%). This chain links TRBV6-5 with TRBJ2-3, with a possible D match to TRBD2 (5 bases). Deletions cut 2 bases from V and 11 bases from J, with 17 bases between. Germline V gene sequence: CDR1 MNHEY, CDR2 SVGAGI. This CDR3 has 14 residues. CDR3 protein: CASSYGRELGGQYF. CDR3 nucleotide sequence: TGTGCCAGCAGTTACGGCCGGGAACTCGGTGGGCAGTATTTT.

This clonotype is termed medium-sized. The chain employs TRBV19 and TRBJ1-1; possibly TRBD1 for D (6 bases). The CDR3 extends over 12 amino acids. Germline V gene sequence: CDR1 LNHDA, CDR2 SQIVND (reference sequence). V was shortened by 0 bases and J by 7 bases, with 6 bases between the two germline ends. The CDR3 spells CASSIEQGEAFF. As DNA, the CDR3 is TGTGCCAGTAGTATAGAACAGGGTGAAGCTTTCTTT. The variable domain in full, completed from reference TRBV19 and TRBJ1-1, reads DGGITQSPKYLFRKEGQNVTLSCEQNLNHDAMYWYRQDPGQGLRLIYYSQIVNDFQKGDIAEGYSVSREKKESFPLTVTSAQKNPTAFYLCASSIEQGEAFFGQGTRLTVV.

As regards this clonotype: At one boundary the junction diverges from the germline segment, which might be a read error. The V gene is TRBV28, the J gene TRBJ1-2, with TRBD1 matching 7 bases. The germline CDR1 and CDR2 sequences are MDHEN and SYDVKM. The CDR3 runs 12 residues. The CDR3 is CASRSPTGQKIF. In DNA form, the CDR3 reads TGTGCCAGCAGGAGCCCGACGGGACAGAAAATCTTC.

This clonotype is judged large. The V gene is TRBV19, the J gene TRBJ1-6; no firm D call. The V end lost 3 bases, the J end lost 8 bases, and 8 bases lay between the germline ends. The CDR3 runs 13 residues. Germline CDR1 reads LNHDA; CDR2 reads SQIVND (reference sequence). In nucleotides, the CDR3 is TGTGCCAGTAGTATCCTCGACGATTCACCCCTCCACTTT. Its protein is CASSILDDSPLHF.

The chain has TRBV20-1 and TRBJ1-5; 9 nucleotides agree with TRBD1. The CDR3 covers 13 residues. V dropped 6 bases and J dropped 6; count of bases not matched to a gene: 6. Looked up from germline, CDR1 is DFQATT and CDR2 is SNEGSKA (reference sequence). Here the CDR3 DNA reads TGCAGTGCGCCGGGACAGGGAACTCAGCCCCAGCATTTT. This sequence encodes CSAPGQGTQPQHF.

The chain links TRBV6-5 to TRBJ2-5, with 9 nucleotides matching TRBD1. Per the germline V gene, CDR1 is MNHEY and CDR2 is SVGAGI. Trimming at V came to 8 bases and at J to 4 bases, leaving 5 bases not matched to a gene. CDR3 size: 13 residues. The CDR3 is CASLTGGRETQYF. CDR3 sequence (DNA): TGTGCCAGCCTTACAGGGGGCAGAGAGACCCAGTACTTC.

The chain joins TRBV7-3 to TRBJ2-5, with 9 bases aligning to TRBD1. Looked up from germline, CDR1 is SGHTA and CDR2 is FQGTGA. V trimming: 0 bases; J trimming: 5 bases; junction bases outside the gene matches: 7. The CDR3 extends over 16 amino acids. Here the CDR3 reads CASSLTGTGSLETQYF. In DNA form, the CDR3 reads TGTGCCAGCAGCTTAACCGGGACAGGGTCGCTGGAGACCCAGTACTTC.

This clonotype was counted between two and nine times. This sequence joins TRBV20-1 and TRBJ2-5, with 7 nucleotides matching TRBD2. Germline V gene data show CDR1 as DFQATT and CDR2 as SNEGSKA (reference sequence). V lost 7 bases, J lost 4 bases, and 15 bases stayed unmatched. CDR3 size: 15 residues. In nucleotides, the CDR3 is TGCAGTGTTAACCCTTCCGGGGGAGGGAGAGAGACCCAGTACTTC. Protein product: CSVNPSGGGRETQYF.